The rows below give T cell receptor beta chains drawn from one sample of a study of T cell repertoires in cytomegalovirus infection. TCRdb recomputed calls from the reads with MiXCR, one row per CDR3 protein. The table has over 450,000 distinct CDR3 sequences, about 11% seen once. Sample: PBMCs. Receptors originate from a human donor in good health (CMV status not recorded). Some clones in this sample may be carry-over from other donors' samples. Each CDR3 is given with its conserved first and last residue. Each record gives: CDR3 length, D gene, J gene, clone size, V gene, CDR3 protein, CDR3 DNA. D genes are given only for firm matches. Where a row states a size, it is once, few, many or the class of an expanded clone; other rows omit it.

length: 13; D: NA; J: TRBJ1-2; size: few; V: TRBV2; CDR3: CASSGEGSGGYTF; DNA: TGTGCCAGCAGTGGGGAGGGTTCCGGTGGCTACACCTTC
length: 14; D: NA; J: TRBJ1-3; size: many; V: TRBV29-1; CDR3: CSVEDPRGGNTIYF; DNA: TGCAGCGTTGAAGATCCCAGAGGAGGAAACACCATATATTTT
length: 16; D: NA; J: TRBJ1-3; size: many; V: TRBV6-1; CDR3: CASSEIRSNSGNTIYF; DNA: TGTGCCAGCAGTGAGATCAGGAGTAACTCTGGAAACACCATATATTTT
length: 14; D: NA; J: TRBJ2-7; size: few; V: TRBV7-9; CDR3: CASNEKGGRNEQYF; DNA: TGTGCCAGCAACGAAAAAGGGGGAAGGAACGAGCAGTACTTC
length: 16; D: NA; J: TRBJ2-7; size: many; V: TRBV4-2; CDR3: CASSRAPTGTAYEQYF; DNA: TGTGCCAGCAGCCGAGCACCGACGGGTACCGCCTACGAGCAGTACTTC
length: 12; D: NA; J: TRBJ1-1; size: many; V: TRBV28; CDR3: CASSPRGSKAFF; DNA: TGTGCCAGCAGTCCCCGTGGCAGCAAAGCTTTCTTT
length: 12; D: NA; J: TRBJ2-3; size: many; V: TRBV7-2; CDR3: CASSSLVDTQYF; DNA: TGTGCCAGCAGCTCCCTAGTTGATACGCAGTATTTT
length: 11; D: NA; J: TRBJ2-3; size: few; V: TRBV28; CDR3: CATLRGDTQYF; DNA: TGTGCCACCCTACGGGGGGATACGCAGTATTTT
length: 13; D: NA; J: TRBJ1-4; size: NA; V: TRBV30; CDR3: CAWSYVQNEKLFF; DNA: TGTGCCTGGAGCTACGTGCAGAATGAAAAACTGTTTTTT
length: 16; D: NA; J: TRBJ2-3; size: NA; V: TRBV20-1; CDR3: CSARDPVGRSTDTQYF; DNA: TGCAGTGCTAGAGACCCAGTGGGCCGCAGCACAGATACGCAGTATTTT
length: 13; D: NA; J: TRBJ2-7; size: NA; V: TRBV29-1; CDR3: CSVWTRLSYEQYF; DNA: TGCAGCGTGTGGACCCGACTCTCCTACGAGCAGTACTTC
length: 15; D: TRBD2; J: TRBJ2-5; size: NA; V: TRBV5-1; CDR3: CASSQPLANQETQYF; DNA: TGCGCCAGCAGCCAACCACTAGCGAACCAAGAGACCCAGTACTTC
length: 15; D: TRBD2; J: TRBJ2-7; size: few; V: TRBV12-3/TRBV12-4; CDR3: CASRGGTSAHYEQYF; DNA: TGTGCCAGCAGAGGAGGGACTAGCGCTCACTACGAGCAGTACTTC
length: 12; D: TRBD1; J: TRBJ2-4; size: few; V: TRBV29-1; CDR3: CSVAQGLGIQYF; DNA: TGCAGCGTTGCACAGGGGTTGGGCATTCAGTACTTC
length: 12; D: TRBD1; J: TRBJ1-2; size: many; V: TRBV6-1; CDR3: CASNDRVYGYTF; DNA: TGTGCCAGCAACGACAGGGTCTATGGCTACACCTTC
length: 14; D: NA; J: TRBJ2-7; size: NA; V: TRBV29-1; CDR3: CSVVDGGLTYEQYF; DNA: TGCAGCGTTGTAGACGGCGGACTTACCTACGAGCAGTACTTC
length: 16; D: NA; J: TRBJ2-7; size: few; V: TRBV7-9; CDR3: CASSLRGGDVISEQYF; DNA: TGTGCCAGCAGCCTCCGAGGGGGGGATGTTATCTCCGAGCAGTACTTC
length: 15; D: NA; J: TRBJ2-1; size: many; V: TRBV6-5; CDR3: CASSYHGLSRGEQFF; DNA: TGTGCCAGCAGTTACCATGGACTCTCTCGGGGTGAGCAGTTCTTC
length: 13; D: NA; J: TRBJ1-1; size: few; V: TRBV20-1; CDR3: CSAQEQPNTEAFF; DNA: TGCAGTGCTCAAGAACAACCGAACACTGAAGCTTTCTTT
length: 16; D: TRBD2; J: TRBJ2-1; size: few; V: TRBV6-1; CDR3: CASRGLAGGSYNEQFF; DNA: TGTGCCAGTCGGGGACTAGCGGGAGGGAGTTACAATGAGCAGTTCTTC
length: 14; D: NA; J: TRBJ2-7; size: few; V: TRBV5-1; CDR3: CASSLINLDYEQYF; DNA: TGCGCAAGCAGCTTAATAAACCTTGACTACGAGCAGTACTTC
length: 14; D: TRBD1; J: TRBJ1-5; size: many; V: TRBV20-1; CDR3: CSASLGQGRQPQHF; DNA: TGCAGTGCTAGTCTTGGACAGGGCAGACAGCCCCAGCATTTT
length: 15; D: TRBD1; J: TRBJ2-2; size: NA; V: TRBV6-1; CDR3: CASRRDRANTGELFF; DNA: TGTGCCAGCCGAAGGGACAGGGCGAACACCGGGGAGCTGTTTTTT
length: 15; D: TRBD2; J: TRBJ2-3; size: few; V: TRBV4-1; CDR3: CASSQGGRLTDTQYF; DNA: TGCGCCAGCAGCCAAGGCGGGAGGCTCACAGATACGCAGTATTTT
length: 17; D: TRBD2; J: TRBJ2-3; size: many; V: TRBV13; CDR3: CASSAYSTSGATDTQYF; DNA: TGTGCCAGCAGCGCCTATTCGACTAGCGGAGCCACAGATACGCAGTATTTT
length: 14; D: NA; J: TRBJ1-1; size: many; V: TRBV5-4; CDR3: CASSPKGMNTEAFF; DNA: TGTGCCAGCAGCCCCAAGGGAATGAACACTGAAGCTTTCTTT
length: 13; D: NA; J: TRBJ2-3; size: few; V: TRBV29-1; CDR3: CSVVGGDTDTQYF; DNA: TGCAGCGTTGTCGGGGGTGACACAGATACGCAGTATTTT
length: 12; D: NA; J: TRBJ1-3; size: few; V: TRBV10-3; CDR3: CAITSSGNTIYF; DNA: TGTGCCATCACAAGCTCTGGAAACACCATATATTTT
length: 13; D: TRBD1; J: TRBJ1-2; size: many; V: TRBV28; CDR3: CASSLGTGSGYTF; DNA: TGTGCCAGCAGTCTAGGGACAGGAAGTGGCTACACCTTC
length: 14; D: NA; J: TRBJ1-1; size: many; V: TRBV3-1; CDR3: CASSQVSGNTEAFF; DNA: TGTGCCAGCAGCCAAGTCTCTGGGAACACTGAAGCTTTCTTT
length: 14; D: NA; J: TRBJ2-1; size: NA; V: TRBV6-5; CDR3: CASSPTTGNNEQFF; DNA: TGTGCCAGCAGTCCCACGACGGGGAACAATGAGCAGTTCTTC
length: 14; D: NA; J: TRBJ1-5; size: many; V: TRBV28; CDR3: CASSFGGRGQPQHF; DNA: TGTGCCAGCAGTTTTGGGGGGCGGGGGCAGCCCCAGCATTTT
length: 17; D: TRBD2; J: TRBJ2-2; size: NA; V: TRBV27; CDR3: CASRGKLAVANTGELFF; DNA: TGTGCCAGCAGAGGAAAACTAGCGGTCGCGAACACCGGGGAGCTGTTTTTT
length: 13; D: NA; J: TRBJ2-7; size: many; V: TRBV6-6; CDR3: CASRGDFSYEQYF; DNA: TGTGCCAGCAGGGGGGACTTCTCCTACGAGCAGTACTTC